The 5 T cell receptor beta chains reported below all come from one sample, sequenced in a study of T-cell reconstitution after alpha-beta-depleted transplantation in children. A library of TCRbeta sequences, prepared with unique molecular identifiers, was generated. One entry per CDR3 protein results from TCRdb running MiXCR on the PCR reads. This sample has approximately 290,000 distinct CDR3 sequences, with approximately 10% found just once. The specimen was peripheral blood, collected 180 days after TCRalphabeta/CD19-depleted stem cell transplant. These receptors all stem from a male patient aged 2 to 9 who had a stem cell transplant for chronic granulomatous disease, so the T cells may come from the graft donor.

This clonotype was seen many times. V usage is TRBV12-3 or TRBV12-4 and J usage is TRBJ1-5, with D maybe TRBD1 (6 bases). This CDR3 contains 14 residues. Trimming cost V 3 bases and J 6 bases, with 12 bases left between them. CDR3 in amino acids: CASSFDRHPQPQHF. CDR3 bases: TGTGCCAGCAGTTTCGACAGGCACCCTCAGCCCCAGCATTTT.

Many counts were recorded for this clonotype. J is TRBJ2-5 and V is TRBV25-1; no clear D. CDR1 is MGHDK, CDR2 SYGVNS, per germline. Trimming took 2 bases from V and 1 from J, leaving 8 bases between them. The length of the CDR3 is 14 residues. The CDR3 sequence is CASSEHGSQETQYF. In nucleotides, the CDR3 is TGTGCCAGCAGTGAACATGGCAGCCAAGAGACCCAGTACTTC.

In this sample, this clonotype turned up a few times. This chain links TRBV30 with TRBJ2-6; 9 bases line up with TRBD2. Looked up from germline, CDR1 is GTSNPN and CDR2 is SVGIG (reference sequence). The CDR3 length is 17 residues. V lost 3 bases and J lost 0; bases outside the gene matches: 6. The CDR3 reads CAWSLFSGSSGANVLTF. Written as DNA, the CDR3 is TGTGCCTGGAGCCTCTTTAGCGGGAGCTCTGGGGCCAACGTCCTGACTTTC. Using reference TRBV30 and TRBJ2-6 for the parts outside the CDR3, the full variable domain is SQTIHQWPATLVQPVGSPLSLECTVEGTSNPNLYWYRQAAGRGLQLLFYSVGIGQISSEVPQNLSASRPQDRQFILSSKKLLLSDSGFYLCAWSLFSGSSGANVLTFGAGSRLTVL.

In this sample, this clonotype turned up many times. The gene calls are TRBV9 and TRBJ2-5, with 10 bases fitting TRBD2. From germline, CDR1 is SGDLS and CDR2 YYNGEE. The J segment lost 1 base and the V segment lost 2 bases, leaving 2 bases of the junction unmatched. The CDR3 length is 15 residues. CDR3 region: CASSVSGRAQETQYF. The CDR3, as DNA: TGTGCCAGCAGCGTGAGCGGGAGGGCCCAAGAGACCCAGTACTTC.

There are a few counts of this clonotype. The V and J genes are TRBV11-2 and TRBJ2-2, with 8 bases matching TRBD2. V shed 5 bases, J shed 4 bases, and the junction held 6 bases outside the gene matches. Germline loops: CDR1 SGHAT, CDR2 FQNNGV. The CDR3 has 15 residues. The CDR3, as DNA: TGTGCCAGCAGCCCCGGGACTAGAGGCACCGGGGAGCTGTTTTTT. Its protein product is CASSPGTRGTGELFF.